The 12 T cell receptor beta chains in this list originate from one sample, sequenced in a study of cytotoxic CD8 clonotypes in ibrutinib-treated CLL. Assay used: immunoSEQ multiplex PCR; TCRdb lists only in-frame clones, some missing. In the table there are 25,000 to 30,000 clones, over 75% of which are singletons. The specimen was PBMCs, collected after 24 months of ibrutinib treatment. Source of these receptors: a human donor with chronic lymphocytic leukemia.

This clone has only one observation. The rearrangement uses TRBV10-3 and TRBJ2-2; D uncertain. Germline-derived CDR1 and CDR2 are ENHRY and SYGVKD. Trimming took off 10 bases at V and 6 bases at J, with 12 bases between the two ends. The CDR3 totals 12 residues. CDR3 residues: CATTSWPGELFF. In DNA, the CDR3 is TGTGCCACCACCTCATGGCCCGGGGAGCTGTTTTTT.

The rearrangement uses TRBV7-9 and TRBJ1-2, with 8 bases fitting TRBD1. Trimming removed 5 bases from V and 8 bases from J; junction bases left unmatched: 7. Looked up from germline, CDR1 is SEHNR and CDR2 is FQNEAQ (reference sequence). This CDR3 contains 13 residues. The DNA for the CDR3 is TGTGCCAGCAGCCTGGACAGGGAGGTGGGCTACACCTTC. Its protein is CASSLDREVGYTF. Supplemented by reference TRBV7-9 and TRBJ1-2, the full variable domain reads DTGVSQNPRHKITKRGQNVTFRCDPISEHNRLYWYRQTLGQGPEFLTYFQNEAQLEKSRLLSDRFSAERPKGSFSTLEIQRTEQGDSAMYLCASSLDREVGYTFGSGTRLTVV.

The chain has TRBV4-2 and TRBJ2-3; 10 bases are a match to TRBD2. This CDR3 is 18 amino acids long. With V trimmed by 0 bases and J by 5 bases, 11 bases remained unmatched. CDR1 is LGHNA and CDR2 is YNFKEQ in the germline V gene. The CDR3 is CASSQESTSGANRDTQYF. The CDR3, as DNA: TGTGCCAGCAGCCAAGAATCTACTAGCGGGGCCAATCGAGATACGCAGTATTTT.

A single count supports this clone. J is TRBJ1-4 and V is TRBV5-1; 10 bases map to TRBD1. With 3 bases clipped from V and 8 bases from J, the junction kept 4 bases outside the gene matches. CDR1 and CDR2 (germline): SGHRS, YFSETQ. This CDR3 region has 14 residues. CDR3 coding DNA: TGCGCCAGCAGCTCAGGACAGGGGGTCGAAAAACTGTTTTTT. Protein product: CASSSGQGVEKLFF.

In this sample, this clone turned up once. This sequence joins TRBV11-3 and TRBJ2-2; TRBD1 might be the D (6 bases). Germline loops: CDR1 SGHNT, CDR2 YENEEA. V shed 2 bases and J shed 2 bases, with 9 bases lying between them. This CDR3 comprises 15 residues. CDR3 nucleotides: TGTGCCAGCAGCTTACAACAGGGAAACACCGGGGAGCTGTTTTTT. This sequence encodes CASSLQQGNTGELFF.

The V call is TRBV7-3, the J call TRBJ2-1; the match to TRBD2 covers 12 bases. Per germline, CDR1 SGHTA and CDR2 FQGTGA. The CDR3 consists of 20 residues. V shed 4 bases and J 0 bases; nucleotides not matched to a gene: 13. CDR3 sequence (DNA): TGTGCCAGCAGCTATTCGCCGACTAGCGGGGGACCTCGCTCCTACAATGAGCAGTTCTTC. This gives the protein CASSYSPTSGGPRSYNEQFF. Complete variable domain (other parts from reference TRBV7-3 and TRBJ2-1): GAGVSQTPSNKVTEKGKYVELRCDPISGHTALYWYRQSLGQGPEFLIYFQGTGAADDSGLPNDRFFAVRPEGSVSTLKIQRTERGDSAVYLCASSYSPTSGGPRSYNEQFFGPGTRLTVL.

The chain has TRBV19 and TRBJ2-4, with TRBD1 as a possible D gene (6 bases). In germline, CDR1 is LNHDA, CDR2 SQIVND (reference sequence). V lost 5 bases and J lost 0, with 8 bases in between. This CDR3 is built from 14 residues. CDR3 DNA: TGTGCCAGTAGTCCACAGGGAGCCAAAAACATTCAGTACTTC. It specifies CASSPQGAKNIQYF.

Only one count was recorded for this clone. The chain joins TRBV18 to TRBJ2-3; D is tentatively TRBD1 or TRBD2 (7 bases each). CDR1 is KGHSH and CDR2 is LQKENI in the germline V gene. Trimming took off 1 base at V and 2 bases at J, with 16 bases between the two ends. The CDR3 loop spans 17 amino acids. The CDR3 reads CASSPREGQLTTDTQYF. The DNA for the CDR3 is TGTGCCAGCTCACCACGGGAGGGACAGCTTACCACAGATACGCAGTATTTT.

This chain connects TRBV6-5 to TRBJ1-2, with D perhaps TRBD1 (5 bases). CDR3 size: 12 residues. The V and J ends lost 6 bases and 6 bases respectively, with 11 bases between them. CDR1 is MNHEY and CDR2 is SVGAGI in the germline V gene. CDR3 residues: CASSLDSHGYTF. As DNA, the CDR3 is TGTGCCAGCAGCCTTGACAGCCATGGCTACACCTTC.

This chain joins TRBV7-9 and TRBJ1-6, with 8 bases identical to TRBD1. This CDR3 contains 15 residues. The germline gives CDR1 SEHNR, CDR2 FQNEAQ (reference sequence). The junction had 4 bases not matched to a gene; V was cut back by 3 bases and J by 6 bases. Here the CDR3 DNA reads TGTGCCAGCAGCTTGGACAGGGCCAGTAATTCACCCCTCCACTTT. Translating it yields CASSLDRASNSPLHF.

This sequence joins TRBV7-9 and TRBJ1-2, with a weak D call TRBD1 (6 bases). The CDR3 has 16 amino acids. V was trimmed by 5 bases and J by 4 bases, leaving 20 bases between them. CDR1 is SEHNR, CDR2 FQNEAQ, per germline (reference sequence). The CDR3 is CASSRSTGTLLYGYTF. Written as DNA, the CDR3 is TGTGCCAGCAGCCGCTCGACCGGGACACTTCTCTATGGCTACACCTTC.

The chain carries TRBV13 and TRBJ2-1; D remains unclear. V dropped 3 bases and J dropped 10 bases, with 7 bases sitting between them. The CDR3 spans 11 residues. CDR1 is PRHDT and CDR2 is FYEKMQ in the germline V gene (reference sequence). In DNA, the CDR3 is TGTGCCAGCAGCTTGGGGAACGAGCAGTTCTTC. Translated: CASSLGNEQFF. The complete variable domain, with remaining parts taken from reference TRBV13 and TRBJ2-1, reads AAGVIQSPRHLIKEKRETATLKCYPIPRHDTVYWYQQGPGQDPQFLISFYEKMQSDKGSIPDRFSAQQFSDYHSELNMSSLELGDSALYFCASSLGNEQFFGPGTRLTVL.